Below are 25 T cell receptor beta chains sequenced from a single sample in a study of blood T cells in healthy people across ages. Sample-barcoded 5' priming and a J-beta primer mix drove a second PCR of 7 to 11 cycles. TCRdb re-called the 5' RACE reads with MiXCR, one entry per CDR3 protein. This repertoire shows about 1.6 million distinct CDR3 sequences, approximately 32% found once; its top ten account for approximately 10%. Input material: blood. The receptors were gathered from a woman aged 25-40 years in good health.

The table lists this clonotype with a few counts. The CDR3 spells CASSQEGQEYNEQFF. CDR3 nucleotide sequence: TGTGCCAGCAGCCAAGAGGGACAGGAGTACAATGAGCAGTTCTTC. The V call is TRBV4-2, the J call TRBJ2-1, with 8 bases that match TRBD1. There are 15 residues in the CDR3. The germline gives CDR1 LGHNA, CDR2 YNFKEQ. The junction had 2 bases not matched to a gene; V was cut back by 0 bases and J by 4 bases.

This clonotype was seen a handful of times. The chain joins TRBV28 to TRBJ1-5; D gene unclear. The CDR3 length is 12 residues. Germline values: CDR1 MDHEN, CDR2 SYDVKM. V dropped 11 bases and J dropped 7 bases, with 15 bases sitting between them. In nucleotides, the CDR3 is TGTGCCTCGGCGGGCCCTGGGCAGCCCCAGCATTTT. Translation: CASAGPGQPQHF.

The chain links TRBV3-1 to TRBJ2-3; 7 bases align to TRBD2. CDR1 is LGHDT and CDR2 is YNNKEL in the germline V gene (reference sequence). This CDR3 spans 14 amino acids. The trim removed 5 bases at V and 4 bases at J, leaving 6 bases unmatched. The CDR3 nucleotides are TGTGCCAGCAGCGAGCCTACTAGCGCAGATACGCAGTATTTT. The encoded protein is CASSEPTSADTQYF.

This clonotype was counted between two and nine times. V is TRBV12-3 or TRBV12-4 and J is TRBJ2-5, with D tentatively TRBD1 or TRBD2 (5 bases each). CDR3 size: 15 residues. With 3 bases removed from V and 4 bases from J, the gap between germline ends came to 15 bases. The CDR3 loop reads CASSFEGFVGETQYF. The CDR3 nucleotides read TGTGCCAGCAGTTTCGAGGGGTTCGTGGGAGAGACCCAGTACTTC.

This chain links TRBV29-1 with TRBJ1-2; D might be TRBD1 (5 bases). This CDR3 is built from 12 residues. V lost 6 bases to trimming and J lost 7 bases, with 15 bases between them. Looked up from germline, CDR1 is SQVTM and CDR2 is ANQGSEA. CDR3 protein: CSVGTPKSGYTF. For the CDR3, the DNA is TGCAGCGTCGGGACCCCGAAAAGTGGCTACACCTTC.

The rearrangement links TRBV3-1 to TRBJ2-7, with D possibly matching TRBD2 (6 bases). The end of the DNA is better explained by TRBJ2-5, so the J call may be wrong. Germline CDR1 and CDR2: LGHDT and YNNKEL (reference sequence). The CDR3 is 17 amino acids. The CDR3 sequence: CASSQSLRTIPPRTQYF. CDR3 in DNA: TGTGCCAGCAGCCAGTCTCTAAGGACTATCCCCCCGAGGACCCAGTACTTC.

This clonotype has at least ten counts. CDR3 nucleotides: TGCAGTGCTAGGGGGACTACCTTCACAGATACGCAGTATTTT. Protein: CSARGTTFTDTQYF. The V gene is TRBV20-1, the J gene TRBJ2-3; 7 bases match TRBD2. The CDR3 has 14 amino acids. Germline CDR1 reads DFQATT; CDR2 reads SNEGSKA (reference sequence). The V segment lost 3 bases and the J segment 2 bases; nucleotides outside the gene matches: 5.

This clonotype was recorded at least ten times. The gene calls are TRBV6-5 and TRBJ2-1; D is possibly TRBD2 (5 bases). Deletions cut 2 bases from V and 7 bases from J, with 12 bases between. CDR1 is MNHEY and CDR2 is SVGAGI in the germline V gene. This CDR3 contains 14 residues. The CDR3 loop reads CASSYRGGGNEQFF. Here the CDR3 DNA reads TGTGCCAGCAGTTACCGGGGTGGCGGGAATGAGCAGTTCTTC.

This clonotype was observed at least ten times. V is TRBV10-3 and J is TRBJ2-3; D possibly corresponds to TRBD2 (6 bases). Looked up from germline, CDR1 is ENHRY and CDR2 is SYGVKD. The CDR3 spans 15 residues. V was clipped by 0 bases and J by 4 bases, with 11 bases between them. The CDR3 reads CAISESELAADTQYF. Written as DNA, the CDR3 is TGTGCCATCAGTGAGTCGGAACTAGCCGCAGATACGCAGTATTTT.

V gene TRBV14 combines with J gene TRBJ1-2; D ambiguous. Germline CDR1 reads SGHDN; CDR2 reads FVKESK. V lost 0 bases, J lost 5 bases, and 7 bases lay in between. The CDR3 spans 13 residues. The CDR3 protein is CASSQEKRYGYTF. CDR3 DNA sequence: TGTGCCAGCAGCCAAGAGAAGAGATATGGCTACACCTTC.

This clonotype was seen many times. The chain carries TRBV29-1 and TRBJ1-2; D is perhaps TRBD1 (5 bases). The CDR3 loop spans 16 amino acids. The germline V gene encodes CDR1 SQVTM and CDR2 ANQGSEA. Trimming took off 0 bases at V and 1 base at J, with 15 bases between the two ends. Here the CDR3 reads CSVEDGDRRRNYGYTF. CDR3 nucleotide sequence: TGCAGCGTTGAAGATGGGGACCGTCGACGTAACTATGGCTACACCTTC.

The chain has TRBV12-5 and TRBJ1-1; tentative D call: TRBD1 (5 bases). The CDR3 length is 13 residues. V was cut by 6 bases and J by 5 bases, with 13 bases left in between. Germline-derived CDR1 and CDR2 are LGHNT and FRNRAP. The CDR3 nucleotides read TGTGCTAGTGGCCGGGGGGGAAATACTGAAGCTTTCTTT. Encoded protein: CASGRGGNTEAFF. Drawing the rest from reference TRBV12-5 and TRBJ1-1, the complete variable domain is DARVTQTPRHKVTEMGQEVTMRCQPILGHNTVFWYRQTMMQGLELLAYFRNRAPLDDSGMPKDRFSAEMPDATLATLKIQPSEPRDSAVYFCASGRGGNTEAFFGQGTRLTVV.

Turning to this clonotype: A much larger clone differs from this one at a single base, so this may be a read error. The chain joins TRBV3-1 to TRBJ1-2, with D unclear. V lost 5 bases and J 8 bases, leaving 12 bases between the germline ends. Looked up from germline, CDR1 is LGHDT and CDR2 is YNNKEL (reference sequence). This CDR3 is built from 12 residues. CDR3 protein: CASSFGEGGYTF. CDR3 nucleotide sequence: TGTGCCAGCAGCTTCGGGGAGGGCGGCTACACCTTC.

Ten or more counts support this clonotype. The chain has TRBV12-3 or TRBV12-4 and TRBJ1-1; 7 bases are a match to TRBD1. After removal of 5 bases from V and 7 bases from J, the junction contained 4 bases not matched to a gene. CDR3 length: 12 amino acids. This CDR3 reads CASSQTGDEAFF. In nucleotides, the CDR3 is TGTGCCAGCAGTCAAACAGGGGATGAAGCTTTCTTT.

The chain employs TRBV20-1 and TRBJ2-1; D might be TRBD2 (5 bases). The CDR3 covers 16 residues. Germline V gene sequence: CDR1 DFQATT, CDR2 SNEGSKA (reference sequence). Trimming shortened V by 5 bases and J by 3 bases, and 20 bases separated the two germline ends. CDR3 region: CSARSRESHFYNEQFF. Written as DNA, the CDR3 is TGCAGTGCTCGGTCGAGGGAGTCTCATTTCTACAATGAGCAGTTCTTC.

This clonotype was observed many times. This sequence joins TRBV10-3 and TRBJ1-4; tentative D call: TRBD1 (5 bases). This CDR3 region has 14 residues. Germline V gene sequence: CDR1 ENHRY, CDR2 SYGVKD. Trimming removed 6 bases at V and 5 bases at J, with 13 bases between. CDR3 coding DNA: TGTGCCATCAGCCGCGGGGGAATGAATGAAAAACTGTTTTTT. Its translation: CAISRGGMNEKLFF.

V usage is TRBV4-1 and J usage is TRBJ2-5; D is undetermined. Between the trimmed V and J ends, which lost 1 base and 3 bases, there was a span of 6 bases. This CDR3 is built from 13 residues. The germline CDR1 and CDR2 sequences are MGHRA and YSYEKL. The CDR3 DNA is TGCGCCAGCAGCCAAGTTTGGGAAGAGACCCAGTACTTC. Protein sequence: CASSQVWEETQYF.

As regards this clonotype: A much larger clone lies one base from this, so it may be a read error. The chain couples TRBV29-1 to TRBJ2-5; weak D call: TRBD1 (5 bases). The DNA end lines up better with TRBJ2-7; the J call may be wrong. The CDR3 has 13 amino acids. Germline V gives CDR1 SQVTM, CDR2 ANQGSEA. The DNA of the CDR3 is TGCAGCGTCTCCGTCAGTCCAGGGAACGAGCAGTACTTC. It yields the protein CSVSVSPGNEQYF.

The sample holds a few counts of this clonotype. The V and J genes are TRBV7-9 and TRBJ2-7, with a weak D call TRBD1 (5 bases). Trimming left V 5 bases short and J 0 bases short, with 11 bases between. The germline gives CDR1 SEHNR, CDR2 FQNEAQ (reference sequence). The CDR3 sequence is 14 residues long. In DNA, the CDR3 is TGTGCCAGCAGCAAGACAGACAGCTCCTACGAGCAGTACTTC. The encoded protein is CASSKTDSSYEQYF. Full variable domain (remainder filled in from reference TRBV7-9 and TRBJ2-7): DTGVSQNPRHKITKRGQNVTFRCDPISEHNRLYWYRQTLGQGPEFLTYFQNEAQLEKSRLLSDRFSAERPKGSFSTLEIQRTEQGDSAMYLCASSKTDSSYEQYFGPGTRLTVT.

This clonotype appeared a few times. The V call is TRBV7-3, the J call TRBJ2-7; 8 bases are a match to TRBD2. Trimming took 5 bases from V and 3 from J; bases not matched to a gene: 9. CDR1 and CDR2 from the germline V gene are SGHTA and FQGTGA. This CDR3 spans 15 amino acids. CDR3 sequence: CASSPTGGANYEQYF. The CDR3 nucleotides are TGTGCCAGCAGCCCGACGGGGGGGGCTAACTACGAGCAGTACTTC.

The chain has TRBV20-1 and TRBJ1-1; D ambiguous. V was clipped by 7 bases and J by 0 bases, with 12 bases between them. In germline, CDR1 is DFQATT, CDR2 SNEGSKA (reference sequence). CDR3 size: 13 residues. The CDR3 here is CSVPRPMNTEAFF. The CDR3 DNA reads TGCAGTGTCCCCCGACCTATGAACACTGAAGCTTTCTTT.

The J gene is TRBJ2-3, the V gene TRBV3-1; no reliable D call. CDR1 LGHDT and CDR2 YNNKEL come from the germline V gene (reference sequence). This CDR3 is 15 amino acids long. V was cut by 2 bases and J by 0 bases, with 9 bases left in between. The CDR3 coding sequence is TGTGCCAGCAGCCAAACCTTACGTAGCACAGATACGCAGTATTTT. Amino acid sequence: CASSQTLRSTDTQYF.

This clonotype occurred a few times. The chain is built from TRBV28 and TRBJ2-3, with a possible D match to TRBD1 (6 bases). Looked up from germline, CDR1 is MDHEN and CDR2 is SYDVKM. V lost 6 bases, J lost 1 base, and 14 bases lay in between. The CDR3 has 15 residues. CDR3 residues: CASRTGKGGTDTQYF. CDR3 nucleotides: TGTGCCAGCAGAACAGGGAAAGGGGGCACAGATACGCAGTATTTT.

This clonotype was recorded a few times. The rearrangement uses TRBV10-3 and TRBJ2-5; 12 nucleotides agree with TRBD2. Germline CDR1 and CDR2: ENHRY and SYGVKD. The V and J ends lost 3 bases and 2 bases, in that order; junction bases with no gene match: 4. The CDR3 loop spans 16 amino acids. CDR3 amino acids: CAISDLGTSGQETQYF. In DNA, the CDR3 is TGTGCCATCAGTGACCTGGGGACTAGCGGGCAAGAGACCCAGTACTTC.

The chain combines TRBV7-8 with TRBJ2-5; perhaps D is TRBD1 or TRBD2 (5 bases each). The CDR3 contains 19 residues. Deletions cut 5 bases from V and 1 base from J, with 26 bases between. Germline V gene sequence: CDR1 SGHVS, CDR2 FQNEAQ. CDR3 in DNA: TGTGCCAGCAGCCACAAGGGTTTTTATGGGACCCGGGCCCAAGAGACCCAGTACTTC. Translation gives CASSHKGFYGTRAQETQYF. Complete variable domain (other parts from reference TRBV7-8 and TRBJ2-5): GAGVSQSPRYKVAKRGQDVALRCDPISGHVSLFWYQQALGQGPEFLTYFQNEAQLDKSGLPSDRFFAERPEGSVSTLKIQRTQQEDSAVYLCASSHKGFYGTRAQETQYFGPGTRLLVL.